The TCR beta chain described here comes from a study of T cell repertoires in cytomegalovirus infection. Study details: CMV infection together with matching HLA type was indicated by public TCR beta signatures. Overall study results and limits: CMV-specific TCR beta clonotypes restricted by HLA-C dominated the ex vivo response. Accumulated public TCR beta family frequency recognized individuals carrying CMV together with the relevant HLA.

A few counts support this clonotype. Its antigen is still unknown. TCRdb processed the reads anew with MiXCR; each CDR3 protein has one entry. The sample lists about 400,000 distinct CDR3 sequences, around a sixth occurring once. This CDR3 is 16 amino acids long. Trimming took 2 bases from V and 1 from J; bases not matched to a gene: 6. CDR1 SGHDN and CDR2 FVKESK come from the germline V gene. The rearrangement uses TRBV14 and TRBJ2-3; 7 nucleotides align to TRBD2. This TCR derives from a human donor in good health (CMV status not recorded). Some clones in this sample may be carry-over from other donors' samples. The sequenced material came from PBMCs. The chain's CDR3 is CASSQHGLGGTDTQYF. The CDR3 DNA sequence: TGTGCCAGCAGCCAACACGGACTAGGCGGCACAGATACGCAGTATTTT.